These 13 T cell receptor beta chains were all obtained from the same sample, sequenced in a study of beta chain features in type 1 diabetes (dated by TCRdb to between 2018 and 2020). For these receptors, no antigen is known. Library creation used the immunoSEQ multiplex PCR assay. The entire amount of isolated RNA was reverse transcribed using the High Capacity cDNA Reverse Transcription Kit, so the sequenced TCRB transcripts were expressed ones. TCRdb took this table from immuneACCESS and kept in-frame rearrangements with V and J called. Such tables lack part of the clones; where checked against another copy, unresolved V genes explain under half of the gap, and the rest is unexplained. The sample includes about 700,000 clones, with around 15% observed a single time. 0.022% of the sample is taken by the ten largest. What the work shows at the level of the full study, not this receptor alone: A moderate but significant shortening of TCRB CDR3 length was observed in type 1 diabetes patients in all four CD4+ subsets.

Sample: naive CD4+ T cells from blood. Reading the label with the study, this specimen's cell subset or site is: true naive CD4+ T cells. The receptors were gathered from a young man with type 1 diabetes.

This clone was observed a few times. The chain joins TRBV9 to TRBJ1-2; 7 nucleotides agree with TRBD1. Germline V lookup: CDR1 SGDLS, CDR2 YYNGEE. CDR3 size: 14 residues. The J segment lost 3 bases and the V segment lost 3 bases, leaving 5 bases of the junction unmatched. CDR3 residues: CASSDRGPYYGYTF. CDR3 DNA sequence: TGTGCCAGCAGCGACAGGGGACCGTACTATGGCTACACCTTC.

The rearrangement links TRBV6-1 to TRBJ1-2; D ambiguous. Germline values: CDR1 MNHNS, CDR2 SASEGT. The V end lost 0 bases, the J end lost 7 bases, and 9 bases lay between the germline ends. The length of the CDR3 is 13 residues. The CDR3 DNA reads TGTGCCAGCAGTGAAGCATCGAGGATTGGCTACACCTTC. It translates to CASSEASRIGYTF.

The CDR3, as DNA: TGTGCCAGCAGCGCAGGGAACTATGGCTACACCTTC. This sequence encodes CASSAGNYGYTF. This chain links TRBV6-6 with TRBJ1-2, with a possible D match to TRBD1 (5 bases). Germline CDR1 is MNHNY and CDR2 is SVGAGI (reference sequence). The V and J ends lost 6 bases and 2 bases respectively, with 7 bases between them. This CDR3 contains 12 residues.

A few counts support this clone. The genes are TRBV7-2 and TRBJ2-1; 7 positions match TRBD2. Looked up from germline, CDR1 is SGHTA and CDR2 is FQGNSA. The CDR3 totals 17 residues. V lost 1 base to trimming and J lost 0 bases; unmatched junction nucleotides: 6. CDR3 protein: CASSLEGWGGSYNEQFF. The CDR3 DNA reads as TGTGCCAGCAGCTTAGAGGGTTGGGGGGGCTCCTACAATGAGCAGTTCTTC.

The rearrangement links TRBV27 to TRBJ1-4, with D hard to call. Germline V lookup: CDR1 MNHEY, CDR2 SMNVEV (reference sequence). V shed 4 bases and J shed 8 bases, with 17 bases lying between them. This CDR3 contains 15 residues. CDR3 region: CASSSLTYSREKLFF. DNA for the CDR3: TGTGCCAGCAGTTCACTAACCTACTCGAGGGAAAAACTGTTTTTT.

This sequence joins TRBV7-2 and TRBJ1-1; D perhaps matches TRBD1 (5 bases). This CDR3 region has 13 residues. Germline V gene data show CDR1 as SGHTA and CDR2 as FQGNSA. V was pared by 9 bases and J by 3 bases, with 14 bases between. CDR3 DNA sequence: TGTGCCAGGGGACGCCCTCTGGACACTGAAGCTTTCTTT. It encodes CARGRPLDTEAFF.

In this sample, this clone turned up a few times. The chain carries TRBV7-9 and TRBJ1-4, with TRBD1 matching over 9 bases. The CDR3 loop spans 15 amino acids. The ends lost 3 bases at V and 6 bases at J; junction bases unmatched: 5. Germline V gives CDR1 SEHNR, CDR2 FQNEAQ (reference sequence). The CDR3 loop reads CASSFTGGVYEKLFF. In nucleotides, the CDR3 is TGTGCCAGCAGCTTTACAGGGGGCGTATATGAAAAACTGTTTTTT. The variable domain in full, with the rest retrieved from reference TRBV7-9 and TRBJ1-4, is DTGVSQNPRHKITKRGQNVTFRCDPISEHNRLYWYRQTLGQGPEFLTYFQNEAQLEKSRLLSDRFSAERPKGSFSTLEIQRTEQGDSAMYLCASSFTGGVYEKLFFGSGTQLSVL.

The gene calls are TRBV13 and TRBJ2-1; maybe TRBD1 (5 bases). The length of the CDR3 is 13 residues. V lost 3 bases and J 6 bases, leaving 9 bases between the germline ends. Germline V gives CDR1 PRHDT, CDR2 FYEKMQ (reference sequence). DNA of the CDR3: TGTGCCAGCAGCTTGGCTAGGGGCAATGAGCAGTTCTTC. It codes for CASSLARGNEQFF.

V is TRBV5-1 and J is TRBJ1-1, with a possible D match to TRBD1 (5 bases). Trimming cost V 4 bases and J 6 bases, with 10 bases left between them. Germline CDR1 is SGHRS and CDR2 is YFSETQ. There are 12 residues in the CDR3. CDR3 nucleotide sequence: TGCGCCAGCAGCCAGGGTGGCCCTGAAGCTTTCTTT. It yields the protein CASSQGGPEAFF. The complete variable domain, with remaining parts taken from reference TRBV5-1 and TRBJ1-1, reads KAGVTQTPRYLIKTRGQQVTLSCSPISGHRSVSWYQQTPGQGLQFLFEYFSETQRNKGNFPGRFSGRQFSNSRSEMNVSTLELGDSALYLCASSQGGPEAFFGQGTRLTVV.

This sequence joins TRBV13 and TRBJ1-1; possible D gene TRBD1, 6 bases. Trimming stripped 5 bases from V and 1 base from J, with 14 bases between. This CDR3 spans 15 amino acids. Germline loops: CDR1 PRHDT, CDR2 FYEKMQ (reference sequence). CDR3 region: CASSHRMGANTEAFF. Written as DNA, the CDR3 is TGTGCCAGCAGCCACCGGATGGGGGCGAACACTGAAGCTTTCTTT.

This clone was counted between two and nine times. The chain employs TRBV11-1 and TRBJ1-2; D ambiguous. The CDR3 sequence is 16 residues long. CDR1 and CDR2 (germline): SGHAT, FQDESV (reference sequence). With 1 base removed from V and 4 bases from J, the gap between germline ends came to 16 bases. The DNA of the CDR3 is TGTGCCAGCAGCTTAGGCGGCAAACGCACCATCTATGGCTACACCTTC. Residues: CASSLGGKRTIYGYTF.

The CDR3: CASSLEVGLPYGYTF. CDR3 bases: TGTGCCAGCAGCTTAGAAGTAGGCCTCCCCTATGGCTACACCTTC. This chain joins TRBV7-2 and TRBJ1-2; D ambiguous. The germline CDR1 and CDR2 sequences are SGHTA and FQGNSA. The CDR3 length is 15 residues. Trimming took 1 base from V and 4 from J, leaving 13 bases between them.

The CDR3 loop reads CASRGDNQPQHF. CDR3 coding DNA: TGTGCCAGCAGGGGGGACAATCAGCCCCAGCATTTT. The chain carries TRBV28 and TRBJ1-5; perhaps TRBD1 as D (5 bases). Per germline, CDR1 MDHEN and CDR2 SYDVKM. The V end lost 6 bases, the J end lost 3 bases, and 6 bases lay between the germline ends. The CDR3 contains 12 residues.